The clone carrying this T cell receptor beta chain has just one count. This sample was included in a study of blood T cell repertoires in COVID-19. Across the whole study: COVID-19 samples from acute and convalescent phases originated in the United States, Italy and Spain. Nucleic acid was either cDNA or gDNA, and it came from T cells, B-cell-depleted T cells, or PBMCs.

As processed by the authors: Estimation of nucleated cell counts relied on the amplification of reference gene primers. Method: immunoSEQ multiplex PCR; TCRdb's copy keeps in-frame clones and lacks some. That table gives V, J and clone size, and the DNA gave D and trimming. The sample has about 140,000 clones, more than 75% seen once. Germline CDR1 SNHLY, CDR2 FYNNEI. V was pared by 6 bases and J by 0 bases, with 15 bases between. The CDR3 consists of 15 residues. The chain uses TRBV2 and TRBJ2-7; TRBD1 is a possible D gene (6 bases). What was sequenced was peripheral blood. This sequence was found in a human donor with acute or convalescent COVID-19. The donor label of this sample is uncertain. The CDR3 nucleotides are TGTGCCAGCAGACAGGGCCGGAGTAGCTCCTACGAGCAGTACTTC. Its protein is CASRQGRSSSYEQYF. Complete variable domain (other parts from reference TRBV2 and TRBJ2-7): EPEVTQTPSHQVTQMGQEVILRCVPISNHLYFYWYRQILGQKVEFLVSFYNNEISEKSEIFDDQFSVERPDGSNFTLKIRSTKLEDSAMYFCASRQGRSSSYEQYFGPGTRLTVT.